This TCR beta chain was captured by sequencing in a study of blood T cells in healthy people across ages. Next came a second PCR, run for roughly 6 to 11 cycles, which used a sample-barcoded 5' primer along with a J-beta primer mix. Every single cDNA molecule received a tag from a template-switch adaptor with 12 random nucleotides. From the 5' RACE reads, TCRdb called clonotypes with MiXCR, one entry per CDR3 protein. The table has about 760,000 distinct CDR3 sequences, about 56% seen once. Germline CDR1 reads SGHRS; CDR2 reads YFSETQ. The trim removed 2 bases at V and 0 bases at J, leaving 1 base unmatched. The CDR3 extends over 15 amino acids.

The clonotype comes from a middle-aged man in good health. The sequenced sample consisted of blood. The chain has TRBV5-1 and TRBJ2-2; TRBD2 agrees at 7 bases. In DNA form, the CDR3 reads TGCGCCAGCAGCTTCGGGGGGACGAACACCGGGGAGCTGTTTTTT. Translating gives CASSFGGTNTGELFF. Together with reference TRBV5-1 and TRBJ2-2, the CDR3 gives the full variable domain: KAGVTQTPRYLIKTRGQQVTLSCSPISGHRSVSWYQQTPGQGLQFLFEYFSETQRNKGNFPGRFSGRQFSNSRSEMNVSTLELGDSALYLCASSFGGTNTGELFFGEGSRLTVL.